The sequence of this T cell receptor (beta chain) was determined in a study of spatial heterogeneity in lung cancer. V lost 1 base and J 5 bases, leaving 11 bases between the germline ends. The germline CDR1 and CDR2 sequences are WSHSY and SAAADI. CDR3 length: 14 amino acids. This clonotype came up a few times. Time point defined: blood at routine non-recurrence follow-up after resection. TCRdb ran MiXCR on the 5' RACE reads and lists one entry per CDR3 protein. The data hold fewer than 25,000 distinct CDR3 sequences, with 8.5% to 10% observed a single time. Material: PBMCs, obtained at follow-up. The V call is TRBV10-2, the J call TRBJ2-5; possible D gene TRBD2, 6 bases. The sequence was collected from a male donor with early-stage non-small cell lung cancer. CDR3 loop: CASSEFFGGETQYF. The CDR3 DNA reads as TGCGCCAGCAGTGAGTTTTTCGGGGGTGAGACCCAGTACTTC.